The present entry profiles one T cell receptor beta chain with its context. Each CDR3 protein gets one entry after TCRdb re-called the 5' RACE reads with MiXCR. Of about 890 distinct CDR3 sequences in the sample, approximately 30% are singletons; the top ten hold more than 10%. The data originate from a study of spatial heterogeneity in lung cancer. Study summary: Every unique TCR and UMI combination, on average, appeared more than ten times in raw reads.

Germline CDR1 reads LGHDT; CDR2 reads YNNKEL (reference sequence). The V end lost 3 bases, the J end lost 9 bases, and 12 bases lay between the germline ends. This CDR3 region has 13 residues. As to time point: sample taken at primary tumor resection. The donors, 60 to 80 patients with untreated early-stage non-small cell lung cancer, provided the samples. Unsorted whole RNA of tumor, nontumor lung or frozen PBMC was sequenced. The chain joins TRBV3-1 to TRBJ1-5; D gene unclear. This material consisted of normal lung tissue next to the tumor, taken at surgery. The TCR was taken from a male donor with early-stage non-small cell lung cancer. CDR3 nucleotide sequence: TGTGCCAGCAGCCAGTCCACCACGGGGCCCCAGCATTTT. Encoded protein: CASSQSTTGPQHF.